These 26 T cell receptor beta chains were all obtained from the same sample, sequenced in a study of T cell repertoires in cytomegalovirus infection. From the reads, TCRdb called clonotypes with MiXCR, one entry per CDR3 protein. The repertoire includes about 260,000 distinct CDR3 sequences, approximately 10% of them detected once, and more than 12% sits in the top ten. Sequencing used PBMCs. The receptor source for this set is a human donor in good health (CMV status not recorded). Some clones in this sample may be carry-over from other donors' samples.

The V and J genes are TRBV7-2 and TRBJ2-7; either TRBD1 or TRBD2 may supply D (5 bases each). Trimming shortened V by 6 bases and J by 2 bases, and 20 bases separated the two germline ends. The germline V gene has CDR1 SGHTA and CDR2 FQGNSA. The CDR3 consists of 16 residues. CDR3 protein: CASSLAGTTIAYEQYF. The CDR3 bases are TGTGCCAGCAGTTTGGCCGGGACCACTATCGCCTACGAGCAGTACTTC.

This clonotype came up many times. The chain joins TRBV7-2 to TRBJ2-1, with 7 bases identical to TRBD2. CDR3 length: 15 amino acids. Germline-derived CDR1 and CDR2 are SGHTA and FQGNSA. Unmatched junction bases numbered 4, after V lost 3 bases and J lost 2 bases. CDR3 residues: CASSFGGTTYNEQFF. DNA of the CDR3: TGTGCCAGCAGCTTTGGTGGGACTACCTACAATGAGCAGTTCTTC.

Notes on this clonotype: This may be a read error, as it is one base from a much larger clone. The chain is built from TRBV7-8 and TRBJ1-5; 7 bases match TRBD1. The CDR3 loop spans 15 amino acids. CDR1 is SGHVS and CDR2 is FQNEAQ in the germline V gene. Here the CDR3 DNA reads TGTGTCAGCAGCCACCGCACAGGGGCCAATCAGCCCCAGCATTTT. This sequence encodes CVSSHRTGANQPQHF.

This clonotype was seen at least ten times. The chain carries TRBV6-2 or TRBV6-3 and TRBJ2-4; 8 bases map to TRBD2. The ends lost 6 bases at V and 3 bases at J; junction bases unmatched: 13. The germline gives CDR1 MNHEY, CDR2 SVGEGT. This CDR3 comprises 17 residues. This CDR3 is CASSFAGGAKGKNIQYF. CDR3 nucleotide sequence: TGTGCCAGCAGCTTTGCGGGAGGAGCCAAAGGCAAAAACATTCAGTACTTC.

Many counts were recorded for this clonotype. CDR3 protein: CASSYSGSTDTQYF. DNA for the CDR3: TGTGCCAGCAGTTACAGCGGGAGTACAGATACGCAGTATTTT. The chain combines TRBV6-1 with TRBJ2-3; TRBD2 matches 8 bases. The J segment lost 3 bases and the V segment lost 5 bases, leaving 4 bases of the junction unmatched. CDR3 length equals 14 residues. Germline V gene sequence: CDR1 MNHNS, CDR2 SASEGT.

This clonotype was seen repeatedly, ten times or more. The CDR3 reads CASSLGRLGVNSPLHF. The CDR3 DNA reads as TGTGCCAGCAGCTTAGGACGGCTCGGGGTTAATTCACCCCTCCACTTT. The chain couples TRBV7-2 to TRBJ1-6; D is undetermined. The V gene's germline CDR1 is SGHTA and CDR2 FQGNSA. Deletions cut 1 base from V and 6 bases from J, with 13 bases between. The CDR3 covers 16 residues.

The chain has TRBV12-3 or TRBV12-4 and TRBJ2-2; D is ambiguous. V lost 6 bases, J lost 4 bases, and 12 bases lay in between. This CDR3 is built from 14 residues. CDR3 amino acids: CASRFRAGTGELFF. The CDR3 DNA follows: TGTGCCAGCAGGTTCCGCGCTGGCACCGGGGAGCTGTTTTTT.

This clonotype was counted at least ten times. The V gene is TRBV7-8, the J gene TRBJ1-2, with 7 nucleotides matching TRBD1. The J segment lost 7 bases and the V segment lost 1 base, leaving 6 bases of the junction unmatched. The V gene's germline CDR1 is SGHVS and CDR2 FQNEAQ. The CDR3 is 14 residues long. The DNA for the CDR3 is TGTGCCAGCAGCTTAGGTCGCAGGGACAGTGGCTACACCTTC. Encoded protein: CASSLGRRDSGYTF. The complete variable domain, with remaining parts taken from reference TRBV7-8 and TRBJ1-2, reads GAGVSQSPRYKVAKRGQDVALRCDPISGHVSLFWYQQALGQGPEFLTYFQNEAQLDKSGLPSDRFFAERPEGSVSTLKIQRTQQEDSAVYLCASSLGRRDSGYTFGSGTRLTVV.

This clonotype was seen repeatedly, ten times or more. The V gene is TRBV28, the J gene TRBJ1-5; the match to TRBD1 covers 9 bases. Trimming took 5 bases from V and 6 from J; bases not matched to a gene: 11. Germline CDR1 is MDHEN and CDR2 is SYDVKM. This CDR3 has 16 residues. The CDR3 nucleotides read TGTGCCAGCAGTCTCGTGACAGGGGGGTTAGGTCAGCCCCAGCATTTT. This encodes CASSLVTGGLGQPQHF.

The table lists this clonotype with many counts. The CDR3 DNA reads TGTGCTTGCAAAAGGGACCCGGGAGGCAATCAGCCCCAGCATTTT. Translating it yields CACKRDPGGNQPQHF. The genes are TRBV7-2 and TRBJ1-5; tentative D call: TRBD1 (5 bases). Germline CDR1 and CDR2: SGHTA and FQGNSA. The length of the CDR3 is 15 residues.

J is TRBJ1-1 and V is TRBV10-3; TRBD1 might be the D (6 bases). Germline CDR1 reads ENHRY; CDR2 reads SYGVKD. The CDR3 totals 14 residues. V lost 0 bases and J 3 bases, leaving 8 bases between the germline ends. The CDR3 loop is CAISESPGDTEAFF. The CDR3, as DNA: TGTGCCATCAGTGAGTCTCCAGGGGACACTGAAGCTTTCTTT.

This clonotype appeared many times. The DNA of the CDR3 is TGTGCCAGCAGCGCCGACAGGGCCAGGCAGCCCCAGCATTTT. It yields the protein CASSADRARQPQHF. The V call is TRBV12-3 or TRBV12-4, the J call TRBJ1-5; 7 bases are shared with TRBD1. The J segment lost 7 bases and the V segment lost 6 bases, leaving 9 bases of the junction unmatched. The CDR3 length is 14 residues.

This clonotype was found many times. The gene calls are TRBV5-5 and TRBJ2-5; possibly TRBD2 for D (5 bases). In germline, CDR1 is SGHKS, CDR2 YYEKEE (reference sequence). V was pared by 0 bases and J by 5 bases, with 14 bases between. This CDR3 spans 15 amino acids. CDR3 sequence reads: CASSLVRAWKETQYF. The CDR3 DNA sequence: TGTGCCAGCAGCTTGGTGCGGGCATGGAAGGAGACCCAGTACTTC.

There are many counts of this clonotype. V and J are TRBV7-8 and TRBJ2-7; 7 bases line up with TRBD2. The CDR3 loop spans 14 amino acids. The V gene end was trimmed by 2 bases and the J gene end by 6 bases; junction bases not matched to a gene: 7. The germline gives CDR1 SGHVS, CDR2 FQNEAQ. CDR3 loop: CASSLRGELSEQYF. CDR3 coding DNA: TGTGCCAGCAGCTTACGGGGGGAGCTCAGCGAGCAGTACTTC.

This chain joins TRBV14 and TRBJ2-1; D might be TRBD2 (6 bases). CDR1 is SGHDN, CDR2 FVKESK, per germline. The CDR3 spans 14 residues. V lost 0 bases and J lost 12, with 15 bases in between. CDR3 nucleotide sequence: TGTGCCAGCAGCCAAGATCTGGGGGGTTCGGGGCAGTTCTTC. Translation gives CASSQDLGGSGQFF. Variable domain in full (rest from reference TRBV14 and TRBJ2-1): EAGVTQFPSHSVIEKGQTVTLRCDPISGHDNLYWYRRVMGKEIKFLLHFVKESKQDESGMPNNRFLAERTGGTYSTLKVQPAELEDSGVYFCASSQDLGGSGQFFGPGTRLTVL.

A word on this clonotype: A much larger clone lies one base from this, so it may be a read error. V gene TRBV7-2 combines with J gene TRBJ2-7; D possibly corresponds to TRBD2 (6 bases). Trimming removed 2 bases at V and 3 bases at J, with 11 bases between. Germline CDR1 and CDR2: SGHTA and FQGNSA. The CDR3 totals 14 residues. Here the CDR3 DNA reads TGTGCCAGCAGCTTAATAGGGAGGAACTACGAGCAGTACTTC. The encoded protein is CASSLIGRNYEQYF.

The DNA of the CDR3 is TGCAGTGCTAGGGAAAACATGATCAGTACGTCCGAGCAGTACTTC. Translated, it gives CSARENMISTSEQYF. This chain links TRBV20-1 with TRBJ2-7; D remains unclear. The CDR3 covers 15 residues. Per the germline V gene, CDR1 is DFQATT and CDR2 is SNEGSKA (reference sequence). V was pared by 3 bases and J by 6 bases, with 21 bases between.

Sample share makes this clonotype medium-sized. The genes are TRBV7-2 and TRBJ1-1; no clear D. CDR1 is SGHTA and CDR2 is FQGNSA in the germline V gene. Trimming removed 6 bases at V and 0 bases at J, with 11 bases between. The CDR3 extends over 14 amino acids. For the CDR3, the DNA is TGTGCCAGCAGATTTCAGGCCATGAACACTGAAGCTTTCTTT. It translates to CASRFQAMNTEAFF.

CDR3 in DNA: TGTGCCAGCAGGGGACAGGGGGCAAATCGGGTCTACGAGCAGTACTTC. Amino acids: CASRGQGANRVYEQYF. The chain employs TRBV28 and TRBJ2-7; 12 bases align to TRBD1. Germline V gene data show CDR1 as MDHEN and CDR2 as SYDVKM. Trimming at V came to 6 bases and at J to 3 bases, leaving 9 bases not matched to a gene. The CDR3 has 16 amino acids.

In this sample, this clonotype turned up a few times. The chain is built from TRBV12-3 or TRBV12-4 and TRBJ2-2, with TRBD2 matching over 10 bases. The junction had 8 bases not matched to a gene; V was cut back by 10 bases and J by 6 bases. This CDR3 comprises 14 residues. This CDR3 reads CATGLSGRAGELFF. CDR3 coding DNA: TGTGCCACCGGCCTGAGCGGGAGGGCCGGGGAGCTGTTTTTT.

This clonotype was counted many times. The chain carries TRBV7-6 and TRBJ2-5, with TRBD1 identical over 10 bases. This CDR3 comprises 17 residues. Germline CDR1 is SGHVS and CDR2 is FNYEAQ. V shed 4 bases and J 4 bases; nucleotides not matched to a gene: 12. CDR3 in DNA: TGTGCCAGCAGCTCAGTCCGGGACAGGGGAATTGGAGAGACCCAGTACTTC. Amino acid sequence: CASSSVRDRGIGETQYF.

This clonotype was counted ten times or more. The chain is built from TRBV7-6 and TRBJ1-5; no definite D call. V was pared by 3 bases and J by 2 bases, with 8 bases between. This CDR3 is built from 14 residues. Per the germline V gene, CDR1 is SGHVS and CDR2 is FNYEAQ. In DNA, the CDR3 is TGTGCCAGCAGCTTGGACGCCCGCAATCAGCCCCAGCATTTT. This codes for CASSLDARNQPQHF.

This clonotype was seen ten or more times. This chain links TRBV7-8 with TRBJ2-7, with 12 bases lining up with TRBD1. The junction had 13 bases not matched to a gene; V was cut back by 7 bases and J by 6 bases. CDR3 length: 16 residues. Germline loops: CDR1 SGHVS, CDR2 FQNEAQ. CDR3 DNA sequence: TGTGCCAGCACCCCAGTTGGGGGACAGGGGGCTGGCGAGCAGTACTTC. Translated: CASTPVGGQGAGEQYF. The full variable domain, with the rest looked up from reference TRBV7-8 and TRBJ2-7, is GAGVSQSPRYKVAKRGQDVALRCDPISGHVSLFWYQQALGQGPEFLTYFQNEAQLDKSGLPSDRFFAERPEGSVSTLKIQRTQQEDSAVYLCASTPVGGQGAGEQYFGPGTRLTVT.

This clonotype occurred many times. This chain joins TRBV6-2 or TRBV6-3 and TRBJ2-4, with TRBD2 matching over 11 bases. Per germline, CDR1 MNHEY and CDR2 SVGEGT. The length of the CDR3 is 17 residues. J gave up 8 bases and V 4 bases, and 13 bases lay outside the gene matches. The CDR3, as DNA: TGTGCCAGCAGTTCTTTATTAGCGGGAGGGCCCGATGACATTCAGTACTTC. Its protein is CASSSLLAGGPDDIQYF.

This clonotype has a handful of counts. The chain is built from TRBV2 and TRBJ1-4; D is undetermined. The CDR3 totals 12 residues. The germline gives CDR1 SNHLY, CDR2 FYNNEI. V was cut by 8 bases and J by 7 bases, with 11 bases left in between. CDR3 in DNA: TGTGCCAGCGGGCACGGTGTTGAAAAACTGTTTTTT. This translates into CASGHGVEKLFF.

Only a few counts were recorded for this clonotype. The V gene is TRBV5-1, the J gene TRBJ1-4, with 9 positions matching TRBD1. Germline CDR1 and CDR2: SGHRS and YFSETQ. The CDR3 is 14 residues long. V was clipped by 4 bases and J by 8 bases; unmatched bases: 6. CDR3 DNA: TGCGCCAGCAGCCTTGGGACAGGGCAAGAAAAACTGTTTTTT. It codes for CASSLGTGQEKLFF.